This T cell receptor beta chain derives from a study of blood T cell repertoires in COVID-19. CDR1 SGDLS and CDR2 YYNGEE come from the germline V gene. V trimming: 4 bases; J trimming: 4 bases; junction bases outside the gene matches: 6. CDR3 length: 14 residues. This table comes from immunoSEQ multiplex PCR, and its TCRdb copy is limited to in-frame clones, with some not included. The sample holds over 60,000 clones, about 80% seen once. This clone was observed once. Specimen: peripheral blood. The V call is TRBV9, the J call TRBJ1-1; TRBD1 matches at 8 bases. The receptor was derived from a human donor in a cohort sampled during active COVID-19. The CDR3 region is CASSSAGTGTEAFF. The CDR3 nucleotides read TGTGCCAGCAGCTCCGCCGGGACAGGCACTGAAGCTTTCTTT.